The clone carrying this TCR beta chain was detected only once. The antigen remains unidentified. With 2 bases removed from V and 7 bases from J, the gap between germline ends came to 12 bases. The V gene's germline CDR1 is LGHNA and CDR2 YNFKEQ. The CDR3 spans 13 residues. These data originate in a study of T cell clones after liver transplantation. Study as a whole: Timepoints were pre-transplant, pre-withdrawal, and after withdrawal was completed or failed.

Study-wide findings and caveats: The donor-reactive repertoire was only partly measurable in two subjects, lacking donor cells.

TCRdb's table, derived via immunoSEQ multiplex PCR, lists solely in-frame clones and lacks some. The sample has around 110,000 clones; around nine tenths are singletons. This clonotype was sampled from a human patient who received a liver transplant. Some T cells here may be from the graft donor. The sample was CD4+ T cells from blood, taken 12 months after liver transplant. V usage is TRBV4-2 and J usage is TRBJ2-7; D call uncertain. As DNA, the CDR3 is TGTGCCAGCAGCCAATCTGGAAGGGTTGAGCAGTACTTC. The encoded protein is CASSQSGRVEQYF.